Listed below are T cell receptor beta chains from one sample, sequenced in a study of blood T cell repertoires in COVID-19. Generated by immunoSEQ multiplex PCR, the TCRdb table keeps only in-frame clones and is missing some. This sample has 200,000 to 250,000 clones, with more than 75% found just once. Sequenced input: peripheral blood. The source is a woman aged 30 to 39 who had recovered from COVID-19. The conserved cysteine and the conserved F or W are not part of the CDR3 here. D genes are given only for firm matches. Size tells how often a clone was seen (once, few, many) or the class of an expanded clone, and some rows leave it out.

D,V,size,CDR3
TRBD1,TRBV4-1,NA,ASSPKGQGVGEQF
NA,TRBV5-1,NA,ASSLYRERGWDYGYT
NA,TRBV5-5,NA,ASSLAVPYEQY
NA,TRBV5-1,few,ASSQLSSGANVLT
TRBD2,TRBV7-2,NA,ASSFSGGSSYNEQF
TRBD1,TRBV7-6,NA,ASSRLMGQERYEQF
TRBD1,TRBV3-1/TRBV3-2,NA,ASSQNTGQIISTPLH
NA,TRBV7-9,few,ASSLTQGGDEQY
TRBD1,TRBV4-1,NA,ASSQDRDSPNYGYT
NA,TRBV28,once,ASSLSTYSYNEQF
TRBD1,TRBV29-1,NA,SVETTGAEDEQF
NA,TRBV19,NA,ASSAGLSYEQY
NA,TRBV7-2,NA,ASSLIPGQLDETQY
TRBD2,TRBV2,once,ASGKRGLDNEQF
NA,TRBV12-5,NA,ASGLVLVRSYNEQF
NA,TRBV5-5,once,ASSSDTNYGYT
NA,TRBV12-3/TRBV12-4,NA,ASATGTETQY
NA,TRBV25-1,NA,ASNGQNMNTEAF
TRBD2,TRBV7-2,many,ASSPGVLAEAYNEQF
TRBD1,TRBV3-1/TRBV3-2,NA,ASSRGQANTEAF
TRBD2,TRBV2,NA,ASSSLAGGPNTGELF
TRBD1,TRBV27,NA,ASSNRQGLNYGYT
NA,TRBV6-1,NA,ASSETYREQY
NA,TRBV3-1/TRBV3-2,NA,ASSQGAGELF
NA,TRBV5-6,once,ASSFAGGSEQY
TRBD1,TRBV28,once,ASSLWAGGGGNQPQH
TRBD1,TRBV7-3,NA,ASSLTGGDGYT
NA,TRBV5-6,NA,ASSPNPGQTTDTQY
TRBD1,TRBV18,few,ASSPSYRGAEDLF
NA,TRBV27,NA,ASSTLQVPTDTQY
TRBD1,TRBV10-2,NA,ASSLMGQGHKHNEQF
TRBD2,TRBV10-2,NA,ASSESVAGADEQF
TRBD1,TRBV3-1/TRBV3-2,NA,ASSLYNQQGGNTGELF
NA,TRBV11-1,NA,ASSFPGQHGYT
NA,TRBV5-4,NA,ASSLRGQNYGYT
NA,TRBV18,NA,ASSRQRGRETQY
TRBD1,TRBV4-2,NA,ASSFRTGKGTEAF
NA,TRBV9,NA,ASSAYDSPGTEAF
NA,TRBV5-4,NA,ASSVTANYGYT
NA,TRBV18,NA,ASSPGENYGYT